The clone carrying this T cell receptor beta chain was seen a single time. Germline V CDR1 and CDR2: MNHEY, SVGAGI. The V gene lost 6 bases and the J gene lost 5 bases, with 16 bases spanning the gap. CDR3 length: 14 amino acids. Clones were sequenced by immunoSEQ multiplex PCR, and TCRdb holds only the in-frame ones, with some missing. The sample yields 100,000 or so clones, around 91% seen once. This sample was included in a study of OX40 agonist ivuxolimab in advanced cancers. Sequencing used CD4+ or CD8+ T cells sorted from blood, obtained in a trial of the OX40 agonist ivuxolimab. V gene TRBV6-5 combines with J gene TRBJ1-1, with D possibly matching TRBD1 (5 bases). This TCR was sampled from an adult with an advanced solid tumor such as melanoma, head and neck, liver or kidney cancer. The DNA for the CDR3 is TGTGCCAGCAGGCCAGGGTACATTGGTACTGAAGCTTTCTTT. Translation: CASRPGYIGTEAFF.